What follows are 3 T cell receptor beta chains derived from one specimen sequenced in a study of Graves' ophthalmopathy and Graves' hyperthyroidism listed by TCRdb under 2018. Instrument on record: Illumina HiSeq 2000. For repertoire sequencing, the TCR beta CDR3 regions were amplified from RNA transcripts. HTBI primers and the Qiagen OneStep RT-PCR kit were used in a first-round RT-PCR, which was followed by a second-round multiplex PCR, size selection and purification. TCRdb passed the public sequencing reads through fastp at Q25 and MiXCR, retaining productive beta sequences. Under each unique CDR3 protein, matching rows form one entry showing the most common genes and DNA. This sample comprises 350,000 to 400,000 distinct CDR3 sequences, 15% of them detected only once. The leading ten clones occupy 5.5% to 7% of the sample. Specimen: peripheral blood. These receptor sequences come from a woman in her late teens or twenties with stable Graves' hyperthyroidism. Donor details come from another sample of the same person, matched by shared clones.

This clonotype was seen only a few times. The chain couples TRBV19 to TRBJ2-7; 8 bases fit TRBD1. J was trimmed by 4 bases and V by 8 bases; bases with no gene match: 13. Germline values: CDR1 LNHDA, CDR2 SQIVND (reference sequence). The CDR3 is 15 amino acids. In nucleotides, the CDR3 is TGTGCCAGTCGTCCCCAGGACAGGGAGAGGTACGAGCAGTACTTC. Translated, it gives CASRPQDRERYEQYF.

This clonotype has a count of ten or more. This chain connects TRBV13 to TRBJ1-6; unclear D gene. The germline gives CDR1 PRHDT, CDR2 FYEKMQ (reference sequence). The CDR3 runs to 14 residues. V dropped 2 bases and J dropped 11 bases, with 13 bases sitting between them. CDR3 DNA sequence: TGTGCCAGCAGCTTAACCGGGCGGCTAGCACCCCTCCACTTT. This sequence encodes CASSLTGRLAPLHF.

This clonotype was recorded at least ten times. The chain links TRBV5-1 to TRBJ1-5; 12 nucleotides line up with TRBD1. Germline CDR1 reads SGHRS; CDR2 reads YFSETQ. V shed 2 bases, J shed 5 bases, and the junction held 2 bases outside the gene matches. The CDR3 is 15 residues long. CDR3 bases: TGCGCCAGCAGCTTTGGGACAGGGGGCTATCAGCCCCAGCATTTT. Translating it yields CASSFGTGGYQPQHF.